The 2 T cell receptor beta chains below all came from one sample that was sequenced in a study of cytotoxic CD8 clonotypes in ibrutinib-treated CLL. TCRdb's table, derived via immunoSEQ multiplex PCR, lists solely in-frame clones and lacks some. The table records over 250,000 clones, approximately 76% of them present only once. The sample consisted of PBMCs, taken at disease progression, from a patient treated with ibrutinib. These receptors were collected from a human donor with chronic lymphocytic leukemia.

This clone was observed a handful of times. This rearrangement joins TRBV5-1 to TRBJ2-7, with D perhaps TRBD2 (5 bases). This CDR3 is 14 amino acids long. Deletions cut 0 bases from V and 0 bases from J, with 7 bases between. Per germline, CDR1 SGHRS and CDR2 YFSETQ. The CDR3 region has the DNA TGCGCCAGCAGCTTGGAGCGGACCTCCTACGAGCAGTACTTC. It is translated as CASSLERTSYEQYF.

V usage is TRBV7-3 and J usage is TRBJ1-5, with D uncertain. The V gene lost 5 bases and the J gene lost 2 bases, with 10 bases spanning the gap. Germline V gene sequence: CDR1 SGHTA, CDR2 FQGTGA. This CDR3 region has 14 residues. The CDR3: CASSHKQGNQPQHF. CDR3 nucleotide sequence: TGTGCCAGCAGCCATAAACAAGGCAATCAGCCCCAGCATTTT.